This entry describes one TCR beta chain. This record belongs to a study of cytomegalovirus exposure and HLA in healthy donors. Libraries were prepared by immunoSEQ multiplex PCR; TCRdb keeps only in-frame clonotypes and omits some of them. The data contain fewer than 200,000 clones, around 90% of them singletons. CDR1 and CDR2 from the germline V gene are MNHEY and SVGAGI. The V and J ends lost 6 bases and 4 bases, in that order; junction bases with no gene match: 5. The CDR3 loop spans 13 amino acids. This sequence joins TRBV6-5 and TRBJ2-5; 7 bases are a match to TRBD1. The source material was PBMCs. The origin of this receptor is a woman under 30 in good health and CMV-seropositive. Here the CDR3 reads CASSSTGLETQYF. The CDR3 nucleotides read TGTGCCAGCAGCTCGACAGGGTTAGAGACCCAGTACTTC.